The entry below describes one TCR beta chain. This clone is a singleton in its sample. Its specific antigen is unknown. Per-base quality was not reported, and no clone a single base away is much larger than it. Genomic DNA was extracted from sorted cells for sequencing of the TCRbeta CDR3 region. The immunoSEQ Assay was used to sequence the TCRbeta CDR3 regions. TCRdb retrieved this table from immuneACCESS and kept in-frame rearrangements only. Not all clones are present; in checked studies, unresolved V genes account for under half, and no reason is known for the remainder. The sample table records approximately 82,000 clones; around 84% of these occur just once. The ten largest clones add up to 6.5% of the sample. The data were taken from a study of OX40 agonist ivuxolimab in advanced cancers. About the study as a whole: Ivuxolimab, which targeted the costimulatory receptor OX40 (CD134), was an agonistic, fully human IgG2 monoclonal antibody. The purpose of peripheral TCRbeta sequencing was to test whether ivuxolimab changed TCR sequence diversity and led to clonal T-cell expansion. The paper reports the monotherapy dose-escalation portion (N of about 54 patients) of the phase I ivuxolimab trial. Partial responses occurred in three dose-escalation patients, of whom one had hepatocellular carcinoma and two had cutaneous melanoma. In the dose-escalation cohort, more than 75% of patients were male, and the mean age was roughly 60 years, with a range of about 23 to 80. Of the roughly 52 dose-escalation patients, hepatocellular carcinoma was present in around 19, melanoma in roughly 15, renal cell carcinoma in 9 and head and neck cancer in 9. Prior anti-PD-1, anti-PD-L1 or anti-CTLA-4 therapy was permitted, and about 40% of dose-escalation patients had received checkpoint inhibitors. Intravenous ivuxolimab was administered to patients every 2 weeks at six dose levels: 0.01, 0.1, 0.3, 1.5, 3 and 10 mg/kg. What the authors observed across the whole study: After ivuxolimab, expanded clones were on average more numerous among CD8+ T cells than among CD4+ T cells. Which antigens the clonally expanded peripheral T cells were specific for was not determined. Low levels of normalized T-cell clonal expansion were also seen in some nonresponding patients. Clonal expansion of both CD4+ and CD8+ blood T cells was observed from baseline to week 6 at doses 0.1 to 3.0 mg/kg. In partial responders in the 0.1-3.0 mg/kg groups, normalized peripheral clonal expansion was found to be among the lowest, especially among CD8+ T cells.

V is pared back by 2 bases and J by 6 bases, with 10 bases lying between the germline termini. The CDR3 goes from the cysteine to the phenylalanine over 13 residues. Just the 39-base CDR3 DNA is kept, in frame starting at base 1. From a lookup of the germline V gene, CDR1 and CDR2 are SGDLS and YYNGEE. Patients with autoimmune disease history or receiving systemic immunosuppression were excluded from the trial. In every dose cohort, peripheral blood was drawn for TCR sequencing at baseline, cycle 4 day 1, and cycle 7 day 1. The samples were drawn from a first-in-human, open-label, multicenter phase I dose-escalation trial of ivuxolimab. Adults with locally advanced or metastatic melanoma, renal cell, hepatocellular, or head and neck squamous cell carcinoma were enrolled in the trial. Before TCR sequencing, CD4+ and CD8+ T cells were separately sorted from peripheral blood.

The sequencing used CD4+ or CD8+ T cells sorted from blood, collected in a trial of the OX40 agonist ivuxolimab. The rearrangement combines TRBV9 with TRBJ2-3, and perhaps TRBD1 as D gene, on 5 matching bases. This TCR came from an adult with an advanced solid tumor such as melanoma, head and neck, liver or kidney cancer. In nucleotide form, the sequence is TGTGCCAGCAGCGTTTCAGGGTCCGATACGCAGTATTTT. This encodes CASSVSGSDTQYF.